A single sample gave rise to the 5 T cell receptor beta chains below, sequenced in a study of T-cell reconstitution after alpha-beta-depleted transplantation in children (dated by TCRdb to between 2015 and 2016). The treatment or condition label, as the study defines it: allogeneic hematopoietic cell transplantation with graft depleted of TCRalphabeta T cells and CD19 B cells. The method behind the library was PCR. This sample was sequenced with an Illumina HiSeq 2500. TCR libraries were prepared with molecular barcoding, using unique molecular identifiers to normalize TCRbeta repertoire quantification. TCRdb redid the processing of the public reads, applying fastp at Q25 and MiXCR, and retained in-frame beta chains. Each record represents a unique CDR3 protein, reported with the most common genes and DNA among its rows. The sample yields nearly 250,000 distinct CDR3 sequences; just under 8.5% were counted once. 6.3% of the sample goes to the ten largest clones.

The specimen was PBMCs, mostly from graft donor cells, collected 180 days after TCRalphabeta/CD19-depleted stem cell transplant. The receptors derive from a male patient between 10 and 17 years old who had a stem cell transplant for acute lymphoblastic leukemia, so the T cells may come from the graft donor.

This clonotype came up many times. The CDR3 sequence: CATSDLDGTANTGELFF. The CDR3 DNA follows: TGTGCCACCAGTGATTTAGATGGGACAGCGAACACCGGGGAGCTGTTTTTT. The chain recombines TRBV24-1 with TRBJ2-2; 7 bases match TRBD1. Germline V gene sequence: CDR1 KGHDR, CDR2 SFDVKD. The CDR3 contains 17 residues. Trimming took 1 base from V and 0 from J; bases not matched to a gene: 4.

This clonotype occurred many times. This chain connects TRBV12-3 or TRBV12-4 to TRBJ2-2; 8 bases fit TRBD2. The CDR3 length is 15 residues. Trimming at V came to 5 bases and at J to 7 bases, leaving 9 bases not matched to a gene. CDR3 sequence: CASSLRLARDGELFF. Written as DNA, the CDR3 is TGTGCCAGCAGTCTTCGACTAGCGAGAGACGGGGAGCTGTTTTTT.

J is TRBJ1-5 and V is TRBV23-1; D uncertain. TRBV23-1 is noted as an ORF with a role that remains uncertain. CDR3 size: 13 residues. V lost 1 base to trimming and J lost 5 bases, with 6 bases between them. The CDR3 DNA reads TGCGCCAGCAGTCAATGGCGGGATCAGCCCCAGCATTTT. This encodes CASSQWRDQPQHF.

In DNA, the CDR3 is TGTGCCAGCAGCTGGAGGGCAGAGCAGTTCTTC. Encoded protein: CASSWRAEQFF. This chain links TRBV5-6 with TRBJ2-1, with a weak D call TRBD2 (6 bases). The germline CDR1 and CDR2 sequences are SGHDT and YYEEEE. The CDR3 length is 11 residues. V gave up 3 bases and J gave up 10 bases, with 8 bases separating them. Using reference TRBV5-6 and TRBJ2-1 for the parts outside the CDR3, the full variable domain is DAGVTQSPTHLIKTRGQQVTLRCSPKSGHDTVSWYQQALGQGPQFIFQYYEEEERQRGNFPDRFSGHQFPNYSSELNVNALLLGDSALYLCASSWRAEQFFGPGTRLTVL.

This clonotype showed up many times. The rearrangement joins TRBV18 to TRBJ2-2; TRBD2 might be the D (5 bases). Trimming removed 3 bases from V and 8 bases from J, with 10 bases in between. The V gene's germline CDR1 is KGHSH and CDR2 LQKENI. The CDR3 runs to 13 residues. CDR3 sequence: CASSPARTGELFF. The CDR3 coding sequence is TGTGCCAGCTCACCGGCCAGGACTGGGGAGCTGTTTTTT. Full variable domain (outside the CDR3, taken from reference TRBV18 and TRBJ2-2): NAGVMQNPRHLVRRRGQEARLRCSPMKGHSHVYWYRQLPEEGLKFMVYLQKENIIDESGMPKERFSAEFPKEGPSILRIQQVVRGDSAAYFCASSPARTGELFFGEGSRLTVL.